The 2 T cell receptor beta chains presented below share a single source sample, sequenced in a study of Graves' ophthalmopathy and Graves' hyperthyroidism. RNA transcripts yielded amplified TCR beta CDR3 regions. HTBI-primed RT-PCR formed the first round, and a multiplex PCR formed the second. Via MiXCR, TCRdb re-called the multiplex PCR reads, giving one row per CDR3 protein. This table holds about 620,000 distinct CDR3 sequences, 20% to 25% found once. Source material: peripheral blood. These receptors all stem from a young woman with stable Graves' hyperthyroidism. Some clones in this sample may be carry-over from other donors' samples.

This clonotype was seen a handful of times. The missing conserved phenylalanine or tryptophan at the end of this CDR3 makes a read error likely. J is TRBJ1-1 and V is TRBV12-3 or TRBV12-4; unclear D gene. This CDR3 is built from 14 residues. The chain's CDR3 is CACSSQFLNTEAFY. DNA for the CDR3: TGTGCCTGCAGTTCACAGTTTCTGAACACTGAAGCTTTCTAT.

This clonotype was observed many times. The genes are TRBV20-1 and TRBJ1-5, with D possibly TRBD1 on 5 matching bases. Between the trimmed V and J ends, which lost 3 bases and 3 bases, there was a span of 12 bases. CDR1 is DFQATT and CDR2 is SNEGSKA in the germline V gene (reference sequence). This CDR3 comprises 14 residues. CDR3 sequence reads: CSASRDLLNQPQHF. Written as DNA, the CDR3 is TGCAGTGCTAGTCGGGACCTCCTCAATCAGCCCCAGCATTTT.